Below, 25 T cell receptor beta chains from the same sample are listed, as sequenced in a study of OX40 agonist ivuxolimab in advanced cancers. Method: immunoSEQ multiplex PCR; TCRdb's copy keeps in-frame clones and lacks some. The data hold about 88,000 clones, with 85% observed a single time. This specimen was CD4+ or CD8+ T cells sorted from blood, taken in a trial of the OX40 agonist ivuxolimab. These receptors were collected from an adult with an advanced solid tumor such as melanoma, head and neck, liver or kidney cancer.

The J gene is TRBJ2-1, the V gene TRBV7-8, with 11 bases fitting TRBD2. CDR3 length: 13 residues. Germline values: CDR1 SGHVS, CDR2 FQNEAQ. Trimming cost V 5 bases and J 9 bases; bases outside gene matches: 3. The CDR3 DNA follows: TGTGCCAGCAGCCCCGGGACTAGCGGTGAGCAGTTCTTC. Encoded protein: CASSPGTSGEQFF.

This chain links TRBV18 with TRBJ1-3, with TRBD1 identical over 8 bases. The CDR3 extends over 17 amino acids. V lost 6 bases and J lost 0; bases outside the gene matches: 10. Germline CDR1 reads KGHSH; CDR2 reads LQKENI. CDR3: CASSPQTGDLSGNTIYF. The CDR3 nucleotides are TGTGCCAGCTCGCCCCAGACAGGGGACCTCTCTGGAAACACCATATATTTT.

The DNA for the CDR3 is TGCAGTGCTAGTCTGATCTATGGCTACACCTTC. Protein product: CSASLIYGYTF. This chain links TRBV20-1 with TRBJ1-2; D is uncertain. V was shortened by 3 bases and J by 4 bases, with 6 bases between the two germline ends. This CDR3 contains 11 residues. In germline, CDR1 is DFQATT, CDR2 SNEGSKA (reference sequence).

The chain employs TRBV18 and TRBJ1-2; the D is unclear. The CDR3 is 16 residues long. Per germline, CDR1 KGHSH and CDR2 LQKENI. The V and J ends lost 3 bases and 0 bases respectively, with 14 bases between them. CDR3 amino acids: CASSPFTDGTNYGYTF. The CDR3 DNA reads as TGTGCCAGCTCACCGTTCACAGACGGGACTAACTATGGCTACACCTTC.

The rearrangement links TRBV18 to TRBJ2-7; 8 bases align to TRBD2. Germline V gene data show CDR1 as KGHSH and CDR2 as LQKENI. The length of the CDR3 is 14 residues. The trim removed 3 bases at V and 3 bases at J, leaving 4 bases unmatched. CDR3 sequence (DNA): TGTGCCAGCTCACCCACCGGGGGGGACTACGAGCAGTACTTC. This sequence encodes CASSPTGGDYEQYF. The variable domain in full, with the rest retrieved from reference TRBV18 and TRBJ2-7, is NAGVMQNPRHLVRRRGQEARLRCSPMKGHSHVYWYRQLPEEGLKFMVYLQKENIIDESGMPKERFSAEFPKEGPSILRIQQVVRGDSAAYFCASSPTGGDYEQYFGPGTRLTVT.

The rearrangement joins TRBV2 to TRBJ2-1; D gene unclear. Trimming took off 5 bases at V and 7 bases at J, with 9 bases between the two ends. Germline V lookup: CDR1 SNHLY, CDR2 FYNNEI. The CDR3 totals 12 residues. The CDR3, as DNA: TGTGCCAGCAGTCCCAATGGGAATGAGCAGTTCTTC. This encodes CASSPNGNEQFF.

The CDR3 DNA is TGTGCCAGTAGCTACGATAAACAGAACAATCAGCCCCAGCATTTT. This translates into CASSYDKQNNQPQHF. The chain recombines TRBV19 with TRBJ1-5, with D unresolved. V lost 6 bases, J lost 3 bases, and 15 bases lay in between. The CDR3 has 15 residues. The V gene's germline CDR1 is LNHDA and CDR2 SQIVND (reference sequence).

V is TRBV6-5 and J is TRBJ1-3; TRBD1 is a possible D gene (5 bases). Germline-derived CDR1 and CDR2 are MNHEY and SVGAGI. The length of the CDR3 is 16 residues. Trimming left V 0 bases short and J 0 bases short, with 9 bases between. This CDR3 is CASSYSGASSGNTIYF. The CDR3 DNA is TGTGCCAGCAGTTACTCAGGGGCCTCCTCTGGAAACACCATATATTTT.

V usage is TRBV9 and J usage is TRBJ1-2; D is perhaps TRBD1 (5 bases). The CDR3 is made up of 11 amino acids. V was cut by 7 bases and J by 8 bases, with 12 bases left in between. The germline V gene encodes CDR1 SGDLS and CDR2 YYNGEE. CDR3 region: CASGDLQGYTF. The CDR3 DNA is TGTGCCAGCGGGGACCTACAAGGCTACACCTTC.

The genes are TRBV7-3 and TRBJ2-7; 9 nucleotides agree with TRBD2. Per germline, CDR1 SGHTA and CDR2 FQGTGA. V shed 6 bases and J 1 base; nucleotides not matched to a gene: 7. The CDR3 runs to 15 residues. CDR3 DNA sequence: TGTGCCAGCAGGTTAGCGGGAGCTCGGTCCTACGAGCAGTACTTC. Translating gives CASRLAGARSYEQYF.

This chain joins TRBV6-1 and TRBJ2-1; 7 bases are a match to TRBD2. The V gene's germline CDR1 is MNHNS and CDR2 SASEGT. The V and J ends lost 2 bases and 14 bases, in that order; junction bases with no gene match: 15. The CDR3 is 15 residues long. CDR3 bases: TGTGCCAGCAGTGAAAGGCCCCTCCAGAGCGGGGAGAAGTTCTTC. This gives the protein CASSERPLQSGEKFF.

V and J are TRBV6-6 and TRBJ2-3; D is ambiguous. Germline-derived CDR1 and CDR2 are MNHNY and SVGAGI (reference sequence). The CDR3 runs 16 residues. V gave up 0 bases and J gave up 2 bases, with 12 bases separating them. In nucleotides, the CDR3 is TGTGCCAGCAGTTACTCGTTAAGGACCATCACAGATACGCAGTATTTT. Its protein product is CASSYSLRTITDTQYF.

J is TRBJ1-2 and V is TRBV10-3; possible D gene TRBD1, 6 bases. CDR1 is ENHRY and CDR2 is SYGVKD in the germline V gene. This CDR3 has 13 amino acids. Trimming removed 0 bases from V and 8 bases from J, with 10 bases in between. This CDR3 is CAISESAGTGYTF. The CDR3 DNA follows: TGTGCCATCAGTGAGTCGGCCGGGACAGGCTACACCTTC.

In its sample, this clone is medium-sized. CDR3 loop: CASSLGGGNQPQHF. For the CDR3, the DNA is TGTGCCAGCAGCTTGGGCGGGGGCAATCAGCCCCAGCATTTT. The V and J genes are TRBV5-4 and TRBJ1-5; D is unclear. The germline gives CDR1 SGHNT, CDR2 YYREEE (reference sequence). This CDR3 is 14 amino acids long. The V end lost 0 bases, the J end lost 2 bases, and 6 bases lay between the germline ends.

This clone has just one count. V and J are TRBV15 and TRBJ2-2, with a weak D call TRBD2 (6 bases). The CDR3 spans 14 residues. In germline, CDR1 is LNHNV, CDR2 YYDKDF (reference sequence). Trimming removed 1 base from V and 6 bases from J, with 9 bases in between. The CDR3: CATSRAGGSGELFF. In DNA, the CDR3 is TGTGCCACCAGCAGAGCCGGAGGGTCCGGGGAGCTGTTTTTT. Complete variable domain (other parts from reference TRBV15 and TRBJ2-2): DAMVIQNPRYQVTQFGKPVTLSCSQTLNHNVMYWYQQKSSQAPKLLFHYYDKDFNNEADTPDNFQSRRPNTSFCFLDIRSPGLGDTAMYLCATSRAGGSGELFFGEGSRLTVL.

In nucleotides, the CDR3 is TGTGCCAGCAGTGAAGGAAGGGGGCTTGAGACCCAGTACTTC. Protein product: CASSEGRGLETQYF. The gene calls are TRBV6-1 and TRBJ2-5; TRBD1 aligns across 7 bases. There are 14 residues in the CDR3. V trimming: 1 base; J trimming: 5 bases; junction bases outside the gene matches: 4. The germline CDR1 and CDR2 sequences are MNHNS and SASEGT.

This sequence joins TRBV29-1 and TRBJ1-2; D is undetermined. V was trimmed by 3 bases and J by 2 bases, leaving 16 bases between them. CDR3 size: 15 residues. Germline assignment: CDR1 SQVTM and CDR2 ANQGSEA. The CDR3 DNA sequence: TGCAGCGTTGATCAGGACGGCTTACAGAACTATGGCTACACCTTC. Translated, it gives CSVDQDGLQNYGYTF. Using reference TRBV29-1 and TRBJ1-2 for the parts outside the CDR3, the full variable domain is SAVISQKPSRDICQRGTSLTIQCQVDSQVTMMFWYRQQPGQSLTLIATANQGSEATYESGFVIDKFPISRPNLTFSTLTVSNMSPEDSSIYLCSVDQDGLQNYGYTFGSGTRLTVV.

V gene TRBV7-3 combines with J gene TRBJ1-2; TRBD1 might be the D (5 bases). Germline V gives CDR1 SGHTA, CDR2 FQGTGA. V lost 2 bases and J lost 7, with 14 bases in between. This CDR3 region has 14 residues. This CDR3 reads CASSLSGRDAGYTF. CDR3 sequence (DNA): TGTGCCAGCAGCTTATCGGGCAGGGATGCTGGCTACACCTTC.

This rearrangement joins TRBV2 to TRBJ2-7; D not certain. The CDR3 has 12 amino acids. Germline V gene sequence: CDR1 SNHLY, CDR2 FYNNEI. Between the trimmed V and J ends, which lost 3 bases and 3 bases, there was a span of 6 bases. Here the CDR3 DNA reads TGTGCCAGCAGTGAGTTTGTCTACGAGCAGTACGTC. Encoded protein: CASSEFVYEQYV.

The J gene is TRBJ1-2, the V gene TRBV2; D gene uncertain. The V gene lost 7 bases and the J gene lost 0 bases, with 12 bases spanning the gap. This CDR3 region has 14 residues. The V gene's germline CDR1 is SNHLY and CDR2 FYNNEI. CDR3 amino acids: CASKSDGSNYGYTF. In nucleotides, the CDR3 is TGTGCCAGCAAATCGGACGGATCTAACTATGGCTACACCTTC.

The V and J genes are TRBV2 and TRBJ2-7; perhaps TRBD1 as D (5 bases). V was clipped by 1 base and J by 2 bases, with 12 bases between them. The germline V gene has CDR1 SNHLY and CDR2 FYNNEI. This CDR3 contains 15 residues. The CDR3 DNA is TGTGCCAGCAGTGAAGGACGACAGAGCCCCTACGAGCAGTACGTC. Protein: CASSEGRQSPYEQYV.

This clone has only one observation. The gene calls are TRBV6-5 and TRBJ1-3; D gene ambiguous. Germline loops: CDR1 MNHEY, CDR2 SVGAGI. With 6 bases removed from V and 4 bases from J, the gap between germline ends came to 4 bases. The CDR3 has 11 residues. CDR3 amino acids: CASRFGNTIYF. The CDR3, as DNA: TGTGCCAGCAGATTCGGAAACACCATATATTTT.

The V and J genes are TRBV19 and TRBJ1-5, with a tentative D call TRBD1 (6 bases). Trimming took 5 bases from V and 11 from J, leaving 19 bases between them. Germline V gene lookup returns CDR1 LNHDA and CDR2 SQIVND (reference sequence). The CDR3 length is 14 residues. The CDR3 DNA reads TGTGCCAGTAGTTTCGACAGGACGGGAGGTTCCCAGCATTTT. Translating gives CASSFDRTGGSQHF. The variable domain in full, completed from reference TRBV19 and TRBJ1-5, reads DGGITQSPKYLFRKEGQNVTLSCEQNLNHDAMYWYRQDPGQGLRLIYYSQIVNDFQKGDIAEGYSVSREKKESFPLTVTSAQKNPTAFYLCASSFDRTGGSQHFGDGTRLSIL.

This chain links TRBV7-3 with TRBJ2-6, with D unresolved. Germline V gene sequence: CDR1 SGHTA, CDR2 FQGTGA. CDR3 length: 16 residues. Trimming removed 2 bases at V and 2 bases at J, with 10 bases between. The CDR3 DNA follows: TGTGCCAGCAGCTTATTAGCCCAAGCTGGGGCCAACGTCCTGACTTTC. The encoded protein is CASSLLAQAGANVLTF. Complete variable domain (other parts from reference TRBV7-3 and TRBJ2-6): GAGVSQTPSNKVTEKGKYVELRCDPISGHTALYWYRQSLGQGPEFLIYFQGTGAADDSGLPNDRFFAVRPEGSVSTLKIQRTERGDSAVYLCASSLLAQAGANVLTFGAGSRLTVL.

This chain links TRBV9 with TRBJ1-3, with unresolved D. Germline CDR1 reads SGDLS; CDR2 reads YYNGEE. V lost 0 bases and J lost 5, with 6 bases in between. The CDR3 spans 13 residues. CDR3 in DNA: TGTGCCAGCAGCGTAGACTACCGAAACACCATATATTTT. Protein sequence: CASSVDYRNTIYF.